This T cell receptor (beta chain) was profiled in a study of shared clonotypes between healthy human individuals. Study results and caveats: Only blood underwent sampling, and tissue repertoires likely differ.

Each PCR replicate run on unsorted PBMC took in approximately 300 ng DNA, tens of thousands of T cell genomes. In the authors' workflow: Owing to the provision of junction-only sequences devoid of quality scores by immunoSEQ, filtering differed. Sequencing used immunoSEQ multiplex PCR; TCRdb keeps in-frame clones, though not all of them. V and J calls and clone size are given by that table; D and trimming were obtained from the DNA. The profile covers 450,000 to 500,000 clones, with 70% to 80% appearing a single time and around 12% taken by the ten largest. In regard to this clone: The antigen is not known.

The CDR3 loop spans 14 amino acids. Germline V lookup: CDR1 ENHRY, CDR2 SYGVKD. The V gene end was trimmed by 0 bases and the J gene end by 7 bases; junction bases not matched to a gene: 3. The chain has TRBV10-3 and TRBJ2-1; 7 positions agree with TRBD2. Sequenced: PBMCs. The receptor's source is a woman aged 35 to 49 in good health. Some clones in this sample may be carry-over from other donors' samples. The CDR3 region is CAISESGAGNEQFF. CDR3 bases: TGTGCCATCAGTGAGTCGGGAGCGGGAAATGAGCAGTTCTTC.